The clone carrying this T cell receptor beta chain was found a few times. Trimming left V 1 base short and J 1 base short, with 10 bases between. The CDR3 has 15 residues. Germline V gives CDR1 SEHNR, CDR2 FQNEAQ (reference sequence). These data originate in a study of T-cell memory formation after mild COVID-19. The TCR alpha and TCR beta cDNA libraries, bearing sample barcodes and UMIs, were generated by 5'RACE using constant-segment primers. TCRdb passed the 5' RACE reads through MiXCR, listing each CDR3 protein once. Among over 120,000 distinct CDR3 sequences, approximately 25% were seen once, and the ten largest hold around 22%.

The sequenced sample consisted of PBMCs or a T cell subset sorted from them (not recorded which). The rearrangement uses TRBV7-9 and TRBJ1-1; D ambiguous. The sequence was obtained from an adult woman who had mild COVID-19 (a few samples of this study predate the infection). Cell type and time point are not known. CDR3 sequence reads: CASSLGYSSNTEAFF. The CDR3 DNA reads TGTGCCAGCAGCTTAGGATACTCCTCGAACACTGAAGCTTTCTTT.